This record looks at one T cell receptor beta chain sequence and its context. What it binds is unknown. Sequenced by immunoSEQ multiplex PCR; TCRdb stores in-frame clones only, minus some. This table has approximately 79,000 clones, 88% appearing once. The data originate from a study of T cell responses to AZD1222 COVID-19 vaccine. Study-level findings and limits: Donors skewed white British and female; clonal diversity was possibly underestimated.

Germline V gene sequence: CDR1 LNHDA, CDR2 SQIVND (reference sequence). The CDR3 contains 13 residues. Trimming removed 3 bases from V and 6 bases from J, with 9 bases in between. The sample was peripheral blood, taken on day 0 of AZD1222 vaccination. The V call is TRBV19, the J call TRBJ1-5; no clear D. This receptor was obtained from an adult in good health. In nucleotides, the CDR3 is TGTGCCAGTAGTATGGGCAACTTTCAGCCCCAGCATTTT. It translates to CASSMGNFQPQHF.